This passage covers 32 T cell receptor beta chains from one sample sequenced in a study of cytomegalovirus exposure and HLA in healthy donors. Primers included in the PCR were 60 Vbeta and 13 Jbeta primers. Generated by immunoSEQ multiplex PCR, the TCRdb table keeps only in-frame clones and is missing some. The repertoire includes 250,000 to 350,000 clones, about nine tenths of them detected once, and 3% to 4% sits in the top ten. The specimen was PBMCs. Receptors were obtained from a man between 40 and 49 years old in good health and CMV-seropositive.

The chain's CDR3 is CASSLTGGAGNTIYF. Written as DNA, the CDR3 is TGTGCCAGCAGTTTGACCGGAGGTGCTGGAAACACCATATATTTT. This chain connects TRBV27 to TRBJ1-3; D remains unclear. The CDR3 is made up of 15 amino acids. CDR1 and CDR2 (germline): MNHEY, SMNVEV (reference sequence). The V end was cut by 3 bases, the J end by 2 bases, with 11 bases between.

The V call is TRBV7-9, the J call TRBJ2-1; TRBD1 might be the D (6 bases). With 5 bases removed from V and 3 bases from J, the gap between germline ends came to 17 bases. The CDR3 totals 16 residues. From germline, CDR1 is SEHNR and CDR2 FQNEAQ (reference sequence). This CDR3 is CASSRRTGRLYNEQFF. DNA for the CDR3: TGTGCCAGCAGCAGGCGAACAGGGCGCCTCTACAATGAGCAGTTCTTC.

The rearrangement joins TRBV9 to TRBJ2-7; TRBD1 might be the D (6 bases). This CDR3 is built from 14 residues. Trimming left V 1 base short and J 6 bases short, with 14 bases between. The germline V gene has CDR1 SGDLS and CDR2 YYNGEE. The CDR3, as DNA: TGTGCCAGCAGCGTAACTGGACAGTCGGGCGAGCAGTACTTC. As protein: CASSVTGQSGEQYF. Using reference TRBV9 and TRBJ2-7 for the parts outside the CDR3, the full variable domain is DSGVTQTPKHLITATGQRVTLRCSPRSGDLSVYWYQQSLDQGLQFLIQYYNGEERAKGNILERFSAQQFPDLHSELNLSSLELGDSALYFCASSVTGQSGEQYFGPGTRLTVT.

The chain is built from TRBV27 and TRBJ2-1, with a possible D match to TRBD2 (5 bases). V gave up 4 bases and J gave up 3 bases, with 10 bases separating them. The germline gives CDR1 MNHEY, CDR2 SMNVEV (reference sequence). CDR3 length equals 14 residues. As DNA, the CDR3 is TGTGCCAGCAGTTCCTGGACTGGCTACAATGAGCAGTTCTTC. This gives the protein CASSSWTGYNEQFF.

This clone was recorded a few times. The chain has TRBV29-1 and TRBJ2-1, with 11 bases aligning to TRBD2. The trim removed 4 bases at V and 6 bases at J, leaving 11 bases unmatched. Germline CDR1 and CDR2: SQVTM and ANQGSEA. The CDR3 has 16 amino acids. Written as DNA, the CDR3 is TGCAGCGTTGGGCTAGCGGGGGGACTGTTAACCAATGAGCAGTTCTTC. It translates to CSVGLAGGLLTNEQFF.

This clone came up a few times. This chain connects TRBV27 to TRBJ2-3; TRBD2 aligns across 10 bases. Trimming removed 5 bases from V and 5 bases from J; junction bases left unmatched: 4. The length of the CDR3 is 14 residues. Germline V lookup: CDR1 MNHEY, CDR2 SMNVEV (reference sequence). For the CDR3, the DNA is TGTGCCAGCAGTCTAGCGGGAGTTGAAGATACGCAGTATTTT. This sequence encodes CASSLAGVEDTQYF.

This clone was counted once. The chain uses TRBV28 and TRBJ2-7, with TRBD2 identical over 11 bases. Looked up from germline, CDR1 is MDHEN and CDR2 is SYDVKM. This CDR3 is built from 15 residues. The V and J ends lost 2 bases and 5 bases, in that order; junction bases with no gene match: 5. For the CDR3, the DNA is TGTGCCAGCAGTTTACTGACTAGCGGGATTAACGAGCAGTACTTC. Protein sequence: CASSLLTSGINEQYF. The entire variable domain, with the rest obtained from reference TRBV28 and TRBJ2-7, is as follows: DVKVTQSSRYLVKRTGEKVFLECVQDMDHENMFWYRQDPGLGLRLIYFSYDVKMKEKGDIPEGYSVSREKKERFSLILESASTNQTSMYLCASSLLTSGINEQYFGPGTRLTVT.

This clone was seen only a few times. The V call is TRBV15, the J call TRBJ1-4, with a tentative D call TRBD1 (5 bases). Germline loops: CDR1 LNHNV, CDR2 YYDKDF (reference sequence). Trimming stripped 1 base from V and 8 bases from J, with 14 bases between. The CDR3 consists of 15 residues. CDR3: CATSRGGAGREKLFF. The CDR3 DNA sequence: TGTGCCACCAGCAGAGGCGGGGCCGGGAGAGAAAAACTGTTTTTT.

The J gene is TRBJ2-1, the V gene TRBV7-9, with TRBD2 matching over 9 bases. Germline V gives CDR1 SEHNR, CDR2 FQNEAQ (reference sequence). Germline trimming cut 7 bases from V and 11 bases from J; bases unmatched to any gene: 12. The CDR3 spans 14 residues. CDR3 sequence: CASTQTSGSFKQFF. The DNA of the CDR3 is TGTGCCAGCACCCAGACTAGCGGCTCCTTTAAGCAGTTCTTC.

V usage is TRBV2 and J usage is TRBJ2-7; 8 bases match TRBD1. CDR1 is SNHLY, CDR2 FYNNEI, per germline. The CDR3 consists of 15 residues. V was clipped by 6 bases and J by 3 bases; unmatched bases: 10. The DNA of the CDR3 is TGTGCCAGCAGGGACCCCGGGACAGGTTACTACGAGCAGTACTTC. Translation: CASRDPGTGYYEQYF.

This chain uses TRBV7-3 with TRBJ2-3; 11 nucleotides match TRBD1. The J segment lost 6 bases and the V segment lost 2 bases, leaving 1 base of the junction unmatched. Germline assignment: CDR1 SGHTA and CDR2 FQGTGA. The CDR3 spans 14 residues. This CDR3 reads CASSLGTGGDTQYF. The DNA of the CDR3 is TGTGCCAGCAGCTTAGGGACAGGGGGGGATACGCAGTATTTT. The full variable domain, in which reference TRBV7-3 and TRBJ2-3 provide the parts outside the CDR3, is GAGVSQTPSNKVTEKGKYVELRCDPISGHTALYWYRQSLGQGPEFLIYFQGTGAADDSGLPNDRFFAVRPEGSVSTLKIQRTERGDSAVYLCASSLGTGGDTQYFGPGTRLTVL.

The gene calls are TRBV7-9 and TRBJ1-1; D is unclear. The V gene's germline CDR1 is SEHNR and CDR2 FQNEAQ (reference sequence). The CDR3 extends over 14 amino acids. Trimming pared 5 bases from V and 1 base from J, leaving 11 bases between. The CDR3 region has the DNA TGTGCCAGCAGCCCCTTCCGGGGGAACACTGAAGCTTTCTTT. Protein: CASSPFRGNTEAFF.

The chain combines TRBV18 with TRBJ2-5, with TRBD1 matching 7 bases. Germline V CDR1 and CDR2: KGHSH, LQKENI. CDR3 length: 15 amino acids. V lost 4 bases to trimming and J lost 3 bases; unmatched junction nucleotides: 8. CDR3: CASSLDRDRKETQYF. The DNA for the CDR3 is TGTGCCAGCTCACTAGACCGGGACAGAAAAGAGACCCAGTACTTC.

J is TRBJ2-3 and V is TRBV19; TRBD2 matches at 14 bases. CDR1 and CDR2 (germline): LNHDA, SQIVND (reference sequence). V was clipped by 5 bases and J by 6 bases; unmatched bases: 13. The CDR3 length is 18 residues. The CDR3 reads CASSPGGTSGRFADTQYF. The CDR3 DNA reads TGTGCCAGTAGTCCCGGAGGGACTAGCGGGAGATTTGCGGATACGCAGTATTTT.

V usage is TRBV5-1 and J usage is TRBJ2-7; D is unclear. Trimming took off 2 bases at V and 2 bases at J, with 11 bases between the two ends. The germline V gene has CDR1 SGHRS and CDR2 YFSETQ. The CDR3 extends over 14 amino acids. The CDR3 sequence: CASSLTERPYEQYF. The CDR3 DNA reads TGCGCCAGCAGCTTAACGGAGAGACCCTACGAGCAGTACTTC.

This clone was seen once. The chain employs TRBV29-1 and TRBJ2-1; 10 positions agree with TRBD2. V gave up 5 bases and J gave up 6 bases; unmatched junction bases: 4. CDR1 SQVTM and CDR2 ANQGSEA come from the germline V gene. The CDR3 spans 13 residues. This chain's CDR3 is CSVSGRAINEQFF. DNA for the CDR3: TGCAGCGTTAGCGGGAGGGCCATCAATGAGCAGTTCTTC.

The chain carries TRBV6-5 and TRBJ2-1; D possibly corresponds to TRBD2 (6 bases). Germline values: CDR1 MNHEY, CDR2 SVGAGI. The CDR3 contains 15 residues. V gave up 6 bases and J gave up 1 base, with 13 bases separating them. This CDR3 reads CASRLTRRSYNEQFF. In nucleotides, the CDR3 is TGTGCCAGCAGGCTGACTAGACGGTCCTACAATGAGCAGTTCTTC.

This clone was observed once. The CDR3 region has the DNA TGCGCCAGCAGCCAAGATTTTCGCGGGAGTGGGGCCGGGGAGCTGTTTTTT. Translation gives CASSQDFRGSGAGELFF. V usage is TRBV4-3 and J usage is TRBJ2-2, with TRBD2 matching 7 bases. V was pared by 0 bases and J by 6 bases, with 10 bases of the junction left unmatched. The CDR3 sequence is 17 residues long. Germline V gene lookup returns CDR1 LGHNA and CDR2 YSLEER.

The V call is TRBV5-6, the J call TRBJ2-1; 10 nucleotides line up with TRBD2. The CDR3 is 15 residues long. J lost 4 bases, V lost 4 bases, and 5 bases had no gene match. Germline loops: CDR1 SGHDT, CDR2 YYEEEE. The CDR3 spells CASSMSGRGYNEQFF. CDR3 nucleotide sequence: TGTGCCAGCAGCATGAGCGGGAGGGGGTACAATGAGCAGTTCTTC.

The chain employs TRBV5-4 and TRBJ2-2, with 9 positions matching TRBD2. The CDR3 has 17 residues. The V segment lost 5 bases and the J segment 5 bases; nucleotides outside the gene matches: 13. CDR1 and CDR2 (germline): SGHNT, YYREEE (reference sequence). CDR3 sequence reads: CASSWDLAGFRTGELFF. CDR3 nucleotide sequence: TGTGCCAGCAGTTGGGATCTAGCGGGATTTCGAACCGGGGAGCTGTTTTTT.

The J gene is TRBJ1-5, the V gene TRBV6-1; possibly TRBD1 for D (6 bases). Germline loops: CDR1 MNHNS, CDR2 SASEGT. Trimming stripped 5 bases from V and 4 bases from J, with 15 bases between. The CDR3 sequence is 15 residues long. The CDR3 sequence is CASSRTERGNQPQHF. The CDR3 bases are TGTGCCAGCAGTAGGACAGAACGGGGTAATCAGCCCCAGCATTTT.

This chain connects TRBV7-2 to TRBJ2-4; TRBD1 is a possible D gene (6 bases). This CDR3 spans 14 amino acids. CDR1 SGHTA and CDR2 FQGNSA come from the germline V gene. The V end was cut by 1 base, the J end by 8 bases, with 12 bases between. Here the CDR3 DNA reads TGTGCCAGCAGCTTAGACAGGGCTCGATACATTCAGTACTTC. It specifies CASSLDRARYIQYF.

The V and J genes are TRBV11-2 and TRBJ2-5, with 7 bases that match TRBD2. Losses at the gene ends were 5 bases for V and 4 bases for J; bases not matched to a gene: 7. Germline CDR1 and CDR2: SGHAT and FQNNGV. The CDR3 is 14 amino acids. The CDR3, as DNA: TGTGCCAGCAGCCTGGGAGGGCTTCTAGAGACCCAGTACTTC. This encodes CASSLGGLLETQYF.

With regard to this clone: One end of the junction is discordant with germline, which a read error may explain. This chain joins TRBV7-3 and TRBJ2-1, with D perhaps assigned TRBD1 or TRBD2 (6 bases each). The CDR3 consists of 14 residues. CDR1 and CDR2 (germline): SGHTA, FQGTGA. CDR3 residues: CASSLRGDVDEQFF. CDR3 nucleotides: TGTGCCAGCAGTTTAAGGGGGGACGTGGATGAGCAGTTCTTC.

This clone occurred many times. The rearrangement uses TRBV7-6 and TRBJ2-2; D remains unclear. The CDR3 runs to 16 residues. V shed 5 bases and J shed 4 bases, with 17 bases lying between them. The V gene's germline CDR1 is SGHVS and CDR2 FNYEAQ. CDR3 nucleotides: TGTGCCAGCAGCCTAGAGAAAGGCGGTTTCACCGGGGAGCTGTTTTTT. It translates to CASSLEKGGFTGELFF.

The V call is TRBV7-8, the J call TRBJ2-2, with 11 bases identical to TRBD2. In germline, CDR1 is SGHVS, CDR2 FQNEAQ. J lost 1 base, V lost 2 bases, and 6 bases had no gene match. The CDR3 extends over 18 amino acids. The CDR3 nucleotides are TGTGCCAGCAGCTTAAATAGCGGGAGGGCTAAGAACACCGGGGAGCTGTTTTTT. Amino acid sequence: CASSLNSGRAKNTGELFF.

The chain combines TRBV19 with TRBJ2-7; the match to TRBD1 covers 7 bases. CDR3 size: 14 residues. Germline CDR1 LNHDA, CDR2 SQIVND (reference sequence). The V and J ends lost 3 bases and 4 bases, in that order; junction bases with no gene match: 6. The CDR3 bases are TGTGCCAGTAGTATCCCGGGACAGACGTACGAGCAGTACTTC. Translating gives CASSIPGQTYEQYF. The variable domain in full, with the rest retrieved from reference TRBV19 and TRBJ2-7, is DGGITQSPKYLFRKEGQNVTLSCEQNLNHDAMYWYRQDPGQGLRLIYYSQIVNDFQKGDIAEGYSVSREKKESFPLTVTSAQKNPTAFYLCASSIPGQTYEQYFGPGTRLTVT.

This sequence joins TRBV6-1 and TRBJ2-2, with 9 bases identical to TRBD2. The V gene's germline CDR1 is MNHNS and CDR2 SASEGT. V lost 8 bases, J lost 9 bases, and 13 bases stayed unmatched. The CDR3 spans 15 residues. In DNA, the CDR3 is TGTGCCAGCTCGCCGGGACTAGCAGGATTCCGGGAGCTGTTTTTT. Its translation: CASSPGLAGFRELFF.

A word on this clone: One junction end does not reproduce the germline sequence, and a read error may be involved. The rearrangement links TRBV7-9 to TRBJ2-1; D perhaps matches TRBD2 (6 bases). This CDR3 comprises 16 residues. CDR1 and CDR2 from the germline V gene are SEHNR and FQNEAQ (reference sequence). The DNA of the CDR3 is TGTTCCAGCAGCTTAGACCTTGTTGGAGGGCTCAATGAGCAGTTCTTC. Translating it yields CSSSLDLVGGLNEQFF.

This CDR3 is CASSPPLTGVNEKLFF. In DNA form, the CDR3 reads TGTGCCAGCAGTCCCCCCCTGACAGGGGTCAATGAAAAACTGTTTTTT. The rearrangement links TRBV28 to TRBJ1-4; 8 bases line up with TRBD1. Germline CDR1 reads MDHEN; CDR2 reads SYDVKM. This CDR3 contains 16 residues. The J segment lost 5 bases and the V segment lost 5 bases, leaving 10 bases of the junction unmatched.

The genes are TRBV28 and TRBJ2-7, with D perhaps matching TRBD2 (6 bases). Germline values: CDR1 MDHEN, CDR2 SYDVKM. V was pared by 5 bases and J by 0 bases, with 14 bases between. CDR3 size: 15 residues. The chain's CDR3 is CASSTLGSISYEQYF. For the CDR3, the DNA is TGTGCCAGCAGTACTCTCGGGAGTATCTCCTACGAGCAGTACTTC.

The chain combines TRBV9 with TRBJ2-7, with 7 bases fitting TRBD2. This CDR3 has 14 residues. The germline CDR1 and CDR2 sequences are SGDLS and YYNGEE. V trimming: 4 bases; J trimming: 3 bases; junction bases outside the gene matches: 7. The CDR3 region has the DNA TGTGCCAGCAGCCGAGCAGGGACTAACTACGAGCAGTACTTC. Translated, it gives CASSRAGTNYEQYF.